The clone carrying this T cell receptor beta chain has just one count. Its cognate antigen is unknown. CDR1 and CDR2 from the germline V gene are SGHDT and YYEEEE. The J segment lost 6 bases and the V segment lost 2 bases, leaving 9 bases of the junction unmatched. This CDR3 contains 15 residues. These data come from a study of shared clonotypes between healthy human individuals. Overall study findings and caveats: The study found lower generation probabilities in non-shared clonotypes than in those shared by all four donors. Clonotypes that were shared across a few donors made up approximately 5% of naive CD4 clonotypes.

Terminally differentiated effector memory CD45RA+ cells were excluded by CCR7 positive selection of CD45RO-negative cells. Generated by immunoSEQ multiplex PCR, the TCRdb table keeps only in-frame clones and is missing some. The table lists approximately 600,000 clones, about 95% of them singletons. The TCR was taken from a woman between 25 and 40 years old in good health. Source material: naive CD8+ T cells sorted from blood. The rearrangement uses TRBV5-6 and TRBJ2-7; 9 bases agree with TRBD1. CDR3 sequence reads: CASSLLHRGPGEQYF. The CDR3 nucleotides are TGTGCCAGCAGCTTATTGCACAGGGGGCCCGGCGAGCAGTACTTC. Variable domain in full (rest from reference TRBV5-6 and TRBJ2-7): DAGVTQSPTHLIKTRGQQVTLRCSPKSGHDTVSWYQQALGQGPQFIFQYYEEEERQRGNFPDRFSGHQFPNYSSELNVNALLLGDSALYLCASSLLHRGPGEQYFGPGTRLTVT.